This T cell receptor (beta chain) was sequenced for a study of T cell changes during pregnancy in multiple sclerosis. Profiled with immunoSEQ multiplex PCR; TCRdb holds only in-frame clones, not every one. There are 36,000 or so clones in the sample; around nine tenths occur only once, and about 11% lies in the top ten. From germline, CDR1 is MNHNY and CDR2 SVGAGI (reference sequence). Trimming left V 5 bases short and J 8 bases short, with 19 bases between. This CDR3 contains 15 residues. Source: CD8+ T cells from peripheral blood mononuclear cells, taken in the third trimester of pregnancy. The clonotype originates from a female donor with multiple sclerosis, enrolled in a pregnancy study. This chain links TRBV6-6 with TRBJ2-1, with a possible D match to TRBD1 (7 bases). This CDR3 is CASSLTGTASDEQFF. In nucleotides, the CDR3 is TGTGCCAGCAGTCTGACCGGGACAGCTAGCGATGAGCAGTTCTTC.